One T cell receptor beta chain is described in this entry. This sample stems from a study of blood T cell repertoires in COVID-19. Study-level information: Samples came from the United States, Italy and Spain, spanning acute and convalescent COVID-19. Sample material is recorded as cDNA or gDNA derived from T cells, B-cell-depleted T cells, or PBMCs.

Original processing methods: From reference gene primer amplification, estimates of nucleated cell counts were derived. The repertoire was sequenced with immunoSEQ multiplex PCR; TCRdb's copy has only in-frame clones and lacks some. Clone size and the V and J calls come from that table; the DNA yielded D and trimming. The table has a few hundred thousand clones, about 92% seen once. The CDR3 is 17 residues long. Germline CDR1 is LNHDA and CDR2 is SQIVND (reference sequence). J gave up 0 bases and V 4 bases, and 10 bases lay outside the gene matches. Sequencing was performed on peripheral blood. V is TRBV19 and J is TRBJ1-1; TRBD1 matches at 8 bases. This clonotype was sampled from a woman aged 55-69 years with COVID-19, enrolled during active disease. CDR3 bases: TGTGCCAGTAGTACGCCGCGGACAGGGTTGATGAACACTGAAGCTTTCTTT. Its translation is CASSTPRTGLMNTEAFF.